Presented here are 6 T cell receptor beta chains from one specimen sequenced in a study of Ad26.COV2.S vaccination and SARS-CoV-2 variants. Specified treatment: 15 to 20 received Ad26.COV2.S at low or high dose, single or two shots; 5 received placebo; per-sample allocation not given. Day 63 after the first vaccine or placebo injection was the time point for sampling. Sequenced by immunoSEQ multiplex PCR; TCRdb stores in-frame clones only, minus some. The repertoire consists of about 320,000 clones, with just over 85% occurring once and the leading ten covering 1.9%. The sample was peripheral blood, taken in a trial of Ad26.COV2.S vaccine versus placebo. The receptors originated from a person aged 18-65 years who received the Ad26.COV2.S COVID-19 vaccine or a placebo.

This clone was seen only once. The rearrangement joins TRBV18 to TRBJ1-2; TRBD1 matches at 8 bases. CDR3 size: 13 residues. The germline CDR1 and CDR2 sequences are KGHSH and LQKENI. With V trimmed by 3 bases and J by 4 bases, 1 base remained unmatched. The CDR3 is CASSPTGVYGYTF. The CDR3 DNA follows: TGTGCCAGCTCACCGACAGGGGTCTATGGCTACACCTTC.

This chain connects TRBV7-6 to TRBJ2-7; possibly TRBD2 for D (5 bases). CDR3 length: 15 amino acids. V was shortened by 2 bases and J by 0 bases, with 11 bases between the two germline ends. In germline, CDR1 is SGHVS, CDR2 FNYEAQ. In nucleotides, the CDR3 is TGTGCCAGCAGCTTACTTGGCGGGTCCTCCTACGAGCAGTACTTC. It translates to CASSLLGGSSYEQYF. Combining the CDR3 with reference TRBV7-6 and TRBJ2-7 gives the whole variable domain GAGVSQSPRYKVTKRGQDVALRCDPISGHVSLYWYRQALGQGPEFLTYFNYEAQQDKSGLPNDRFSAERPEGSISTLTIQRTEQRDSAMYRCASSLLGGSSYEQYFGPGTRLTVT.

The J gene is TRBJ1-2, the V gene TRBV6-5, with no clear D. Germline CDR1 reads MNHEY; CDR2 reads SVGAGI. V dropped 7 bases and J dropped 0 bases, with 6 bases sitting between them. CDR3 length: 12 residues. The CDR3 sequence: CASTAANYGYTF. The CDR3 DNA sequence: TGTGCCAGCACCGCGGCTAACTATGGCTACACCTTC.

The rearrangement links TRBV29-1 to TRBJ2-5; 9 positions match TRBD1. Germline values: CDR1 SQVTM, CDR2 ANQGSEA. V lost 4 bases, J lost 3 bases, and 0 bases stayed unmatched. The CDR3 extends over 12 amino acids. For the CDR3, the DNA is TGCAGCGTTGGGACAGGGGAAGAGACCCAGTACTTC. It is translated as CSVGTGEETQYF. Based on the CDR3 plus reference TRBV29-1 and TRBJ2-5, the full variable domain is SAVISQKPSRDICQRGTSLTIQCQVDSQVTMMFWYRQQPGQSLTLIATANQGSEATYESGFVIDKFPISRPNLTFSTLTVSNMSPEDSSIYLCSVGTGEETQYFGPGTRLLVL.

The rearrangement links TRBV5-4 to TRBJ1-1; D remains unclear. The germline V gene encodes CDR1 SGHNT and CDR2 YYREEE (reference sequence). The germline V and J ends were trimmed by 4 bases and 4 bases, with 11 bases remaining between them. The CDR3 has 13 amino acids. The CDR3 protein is CASSPGPGTEAFF. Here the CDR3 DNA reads TGTGCCAGCAGCCCCGGACCGGGCACTGAAGCTTTCTTT. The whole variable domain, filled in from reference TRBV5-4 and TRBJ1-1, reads ETGVTQSPTHLIKTRGQQVTLRCSSQSGHNTVSWYQQALGQGPQFIFQYYREEENGRGNFPPRFSGLQFPNYSSELNVNALELDDSALYLCASSPGPGTEAFFGQGTRLTVV.

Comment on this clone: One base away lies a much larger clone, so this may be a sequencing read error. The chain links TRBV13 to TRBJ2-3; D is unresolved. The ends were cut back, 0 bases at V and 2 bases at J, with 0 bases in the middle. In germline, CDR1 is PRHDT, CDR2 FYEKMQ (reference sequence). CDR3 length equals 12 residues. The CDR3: CASSLGTDTQYF. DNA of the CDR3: TGTGCCAGCAGCTTAGGCACAGATACGCAGTATTTT.